The next 14 T cell receptor beta chains were all read from a single sample in a study of Graves' ophthalmopathy and Graves' hyperthyroidism. The TCR beta CDR3 regions underwent amplification from RNA transcripts. The authors performed first-round RT-PCR with HTBI primers and then a second-round multiplex PCR. From the multiplex PCR reads, TCRdb called clonotypes with MiXCR, one entry per CDR3 protein. The sample includes tens of thousands of distinct CDR3 sequences, around 50% seen only once; the top ten take 4.5% to 5%. The sequenced material came from peripheral blood. The origin of the receptors is an adult woman with Graves' ophthalmopathy.

This clonotype occurred a few times. This chain connects TRBV19 to TRBJ1-1, with D uncertain. Trimming took 6 bases from V and 0 from J, leaving 14 bases between them. The germline CDR1 and CDR2 sequences are LNHDA and SQIVND (reference sequence). The CDR3 loop spans 15 amino acids. CDR3 bases: TGTGCCAGTAGCCCCCGCCGGGATGTGAACACTGAAGCTTTCTTT. Translation: CASSPRRDVNTEAFF.

The V and J genes are TRBV7-9 and TRBJ1-2, with D perhaps TRBD1 (5 bases). The CDR3 extends over 14 amino acids. V lost 5 bases and J 4 bases, leaving 14 bases between the germline ends. Germline CDR1 reads SEHNR; CDR2 reads FQNEAQ (reference sequence). In DNA, the CDR3 is TGTGCCAGCAGCATTTCAGACGGGGCCTATGGCTACACCTTC. Encoded protein: CASSISDGAYGYTF.

The V and J genes are TRBV29-1 and TRBJ1-2; possible D gene TRBD1, 6 bases. The CDR3 contains 13 residues. The germline CDR1 and CDR2 sequences are SQVTM and ANQGSEA. Between the trimmed V and J ends, which lost 5 bases and 1 base, there was a span of 11 bases. The DNA of the CDR3 is TGCAGCGTTCAGGCACAGGGTAACTATGGCTACACCTTC. Amino acid sequence: CSVQAQGNYGYTF. Using reference TRBV29-1 and TRBJ1-2 for the parts outside the CDR3, the full variable domain is SAVISQKPSRDICQRGTSLTIQCQVDSQVTMMFWYRQQPGQSLTLIATANQGSEATYESGFVIDKFPISRPNLTFSTLTVSNMSPEDSSIYLCSVQAQGNYGYTFGSGTRLTVV.

This chain connects TRBV9 to TRBJ2-5; 8 nucleotides align to TRBD2. The ends lost 0 bases at V and 5 bases at J; junction bases unmatched: 6. The length of the CDR3 is 15 residues. Germline lookup yields CDR1 SGDLS and CDR2 YYNGEE. CDR3 sequence: CASSVGKRESETQYF. The CDR3 bases are TGTGCCAGCAGCGTAGGTAAGCGGGAGAGTGAGACCCAGTACTTC.

This clonotype was detected ten times or more. This chain links TRBV20-1 with TRBJ2-1; either TRBD1 or TRBD2 may supply D (5 bases each). Germline CDR1 reads DFQATT; CDR2 reads SNEGSKA (reference sequence). The CDR3 is made up of 14 amino acids. Between the trimmed V and J ends, which lost 3 bases and 1 base, there was a span of 10 bases. The CDR3 protein is CSASRGPSYNEQFF. The CDR3 nucleotides are TGCAGTGCTAGTCGGGGCCCGTCCTACAATGAGCAGTTCTTC.

This clonotype occurred once. The chain couples TRBV5-6 to TRBJ2-4; maybe TRBD1 (5 bases). The CDR3 is made up of 15 amino acids. Trimming left V 2 bases short and J 12 bases short, with 21 bases between. Germline V gene sequence: CDR1 SGHDT, CDR2 YYEEEE. The CDR3 DNA reads TGTGCCAGCAGCTTAAGAGGAGCAGGGCGTAACGATCAGTACTTC. Translated: CASSLRGAGRNDQYF.

This clonotype was seen many times. V usage is TRBV9 and J usage is TRBJ2-7; 9 bases are shared with TRBD1. V was clipped by 4 bases and J by 3 bases; unmatched bases: 5. CDR1 is SGDLS and CDR2 is YYNGEE in the germline V gene. The CDR3 spans 14 residues. In nucleotides, the CDR3 is TGTGCCAGCAGCCGACAGGGGGACCACTACGAGCAGTACTTC. It yields the protein CASSRQGDHYEQYF.

The chain has TRBV11-3 and TRBJ1-2; D unresolved. The germline CDR1 and CDR2 sequences are SGHNT and YENEEA. This CDR3 spans 15 amino acids. Between the trimmed V and J ends, which lost 5 bases and 2 bases, there was a span of 15 bases. Here the CDR3 DNA reads TGTGCCAGCAGCCCAGGTAACGGGAACAACTATGGCTACACCTTC. This gives the protein CASSPGNGNNYGYTF.

The gene calls are TRBV15 and TRBJ2-7, with TRBD1 as a possible D gene (6 bases). Germline V gene data show CDR1 as LNHNV and CDR2 as YYDKDF (reference sequence). V gave up 1 base and J gave up 2 bases, with 12 bases separating them. The CDR3 sequence is 15 residues long. The CDR3 protein is CATSRGPSGAYEQYF. Here the CDR3 DNA reads TGTGCCACCAGCAGAGGGCCTTCAGGGGCCTACGAGCAGTACTTC.

The J gene is TRBJ2-7, the V gene TRBV7-8; possibly TRBD1 for D (6 bases). From germline, CDR1 is SGHVS and CDR2 FQNEAQ. V lost 7 bases and J 3 bases, leaving 13 bases between the germline ends. This CDR3 region has 13 residues. CDR3 in amino acids: CASNEGVDYEQYF. As DNA, the CDR3 is TGTGCCAGCAACGAGGGGGTGGACTACGAGCAGTACTTC.

The CDR3 spells CASSLPGQRNTEAFF. Written as DNA, the CDR3 is TGTGCCAGCAGCCTCCCGGGACAGAGGAACACTGAAGCTTTCTTT. V and J are TRBV5-4 and TRBJ1-1; 7 bases agree with TRBD1. J gave up 1 base and V 4 bases, and 7 bases lay outside the gene matches. Germline assignment: CDR1 SGHNT and CDR2 YYREEE (reference sequence). The CDR3 is 15 amino acids.

The J gene is TRBJ2-1, the V gene TRBV29-1; 11 nucleotides match TRBD2. The V gene end was trimmed by 7 bases and the J gene end by 6 bases; junction bases not matched to a gene: 8. CDR1 SQVTM and CDR2 ANQGSEA come from the germline V gene. The CDR3 sequence is 14 residues long. This chain's CDR3 is CSGRLAGTLNEQFF. CDR3 coding DNA: TGCAGCGGGAGACTAGCGGGAACCCTCAATGAGCAGTTCTTC.

The rearrangement links TRBV30 to TRBJ2-3, with no clear D. Trimming cost V 0 bases and J 0 bases, with 10 bases left between them. CDR1 GTSNPN and CDR2 SVGIG come from the germline V gene (reference sequence). The CDR3 is 15 amino acids. CDR3 sequence reads: CAWSVDGSSTDTQYF. CDR3 in DNA: TGTGCCTGGAGTGTAGATGGATCGAGCACAGATACGCAGTATTTT.

This clonotype was seen at least ten times. The chain links TRBV7-8 to TRBJ2-7; possible D gene TRBD1, 5 bases. CDR1 is SGHVS and CDR2 is FQNEAQ in the germline V gene. The CDR3 extends over 16 amino acids. Trimming took 1 base from V and 4 from J, leaving 17 bases between them. The CDR3, as DNA: TGTGCCAGCAGCTTAGGGGGCCCAGAGTCCCTTTACGAGCAGTACTTC. It codes for CASSLGGPESLYEQYF.